One and the same sample provided the 21 T cell receptor beta chains below, sequenced in a study of CD8 T cells in ankylosing spondylitis. Study-wide points: Seven to nine highly homologous variants made up a TCR beta motif that seemed to typify ankylosing spondylitis blood.

TCRdb reprocessed the 5' RACE reads via MiXCR and lists one record per CDR3 protein. This sample yields about 440,000 distinct CDR3 sequences, of which 17% are seen a single time; approximately 1% belongs to the top ten. No antigens are known for them. Material: blood, either unsorted or a sorted T cell fraction (not recorded which). The receptors were gathered from a male donor with ankylosing spondylitis.

The genes are TRBV6-1 and TRBJ1-1; D gene ambiguous. CDR3 size: 15 residues. The germline V and J ends were trimmed by 2 bases and 1 base, with 11 bases remaining between them. The germline gives CDR1 MNHNS, CDR2 SASEGT. In DNA, the CDR3 is TGTGCCAGCAGTGAATTGGGGTTTCGGAACACTGAAGCTTTCTTT. Its translation: CASSELGFRNTEAFF.

This clonotype was observed a few times. V usage is TRBV6-1 and J usage is TRBJ1-5, with D possibly TRBD1 on 5 matching bases. The CDR3 spans 17 residues. V lost 2 bases, J lost 2 bases, and 16 bases lay in between. Germline values: CDR1 MNHNS, CDR2 SASEGT. The CDR3, as DNA: TGTGCCAGCAGTGAACTCCCGCAGGGAGTAGGCAATCAGCCCCAGCATTTT. As protein: CASSELPQGVGNQPQHF.

This clonotype was seen a handful of times. The chain carries TRBV5-4 and TRBJ2-7; possible D gene TRBD2, 6 bases. Trimming removed 4 bases from V and 0 bases from J, with 17 bases in between. CDR3 size: 16 residues. Germline values: CDR1 SGHNT, CDR2 YYREEE (reference sequence). The CDR3 region is CASSRGGQALSYEQYF. The CDR3 DNA is TGTGCCAGCAGCCGCGGAGGGCAGGCTCTCTCCTACGAGCAGTACTTC. Looking up the rest from reference TRBV5-4 and TRBJ2-7 gives the full variable domain: ETGVTQSPTHLIKTRGQQVTLRCSSQSGHNTVSWYQQALGQGPQFIFQYYREEENGRGNFPPRFSGLQFPNYSSELNVNALELDDSALYLCASSRGGQALSYEQYFGPGTRLTVT.

This chain uses TRBV7-9 with TRBJ1-4, with TRBD1 matching over 7 bases. J gave up 8 bases and V 3 bases, and 9 bases lay outside the gene matches. Germline V gene data show CDR1 as SEHNR and CDR2 as FQNEAQ (reference sequence). This CDR3 is built from 15 residues. The CDR3 sequence is CASSFGTVVDEKLFF. The DNA of the CDR3 is TGTGCCAGCAGCTTTGGGACAGTAGTTGACGAAAAACTGTTTTTT.

The rearrangement uses TRBV20-1 and TRBJ2-7; 9 bases align to TRBD2. This CDR3 comprises 14 residues. The V gene's germline CDR1 is DFQATT and CDR2 SNEGSKA (reference sequence). V trimming: 0 bases; J trimming: 5 bases; junction bases outside the gene matches: 5. The CDR3 sequence is CSAREGIAGDEQYF. CDR3 nucleotides: TGCAGTGCTAGAGAGGGGATAGCGGGAGACGAGCAGTACTTC.

As to this clonotype: One junction end disagrees with the germline gene, perhaps due to a read error. The chain is built from TRBV6-5 and TRBJ1-1; TRBD1 is a possible D gene (5 bases). The CDR3 totals 14 residues. Looked up from germline, CDR1 is MNHEY and CDR2 is SVGAGI. The CDR3 coding sequence is TGTGCCAGCAGTTACTCGGGGGGAAACACTGAAGTTTTCTTT. Its protein product is CASSYSGGNTEVFF.

This CDR3 reads CASSLTRDPYEQYF. The CDR3 nucleotides read TGTGCCAGCAGTTTAACGAGGGACCCCTACGAGCAGTACTTC. The chain employs TRBV27 and TRBJ2-7, with D perhaps assigned TRBD1 or TRBD2 (5 bases each). The CDR3 is 14 residues long. The germline gives CDR1 MNHEY, CDR2 SMNVEV (reference sequence). The V end lost 2 bases, the J end lost 2 bases, and 10 bases lay between the germline ends.

This chain connects TRBV10-3 to TRBJ2-2; 8 bases are a match to TRBD2. From germline, CDR1 is ENHRY and CDR2 SYGVKD. Unmatched junction bases numbered 20, after V lost 5 bases and J lost 6 bases. CDR3 length: 19 residues. CDR3 DNA sequence: TGTGCCATCAGTCCGCAGCGTCCGGGTTGGCGGGAGGAACCCGGGGAGCTGTTTTTT. It translates to CAISPQRPGWREEPGELFF.

V gene TRBV20-1 combines with J gene TRBJ2-5, with 8 positions matching TRBD1. V gave up 4 bases and J gave up 5 bases; unmatched junction bases: 6. The CDR3 sequence is 13 residues long. Germline V lookup: CDR1 DFQATT, CDR2 SNEGSKA (reference sequence). CDR3 nucleotides: TGCAGTGCTAAAGGACAGGGATTGGAGACCCAGTACTTC. This gives the protein CSAKGQGLETQYF.

The chain uses TRBV29-1 and TRBJ1-3; the match to TRBD1 covers 8 bases. Losses at the gene ends were 0 bases for V and 0 bases for J; bases not matched to a gene: 10. Germline V gene sequence: CDR1 SQVTM, CDR2 ANQGSEA. This CDR3 is built from 18 residues. The CDR3 is CSVEDGQGPFSSGNTIYF. Here the CDR3 DNA reads TGCAGCGTTGAAGATGGACAGGGCCCGTTCAGCTCTGGAAACACCATATATTTT.

This clonotype was counted between two and nine times. CDR3 in DNA: TGTGCCAGCAGCCAAGACCAGCAGGGTCTCCTACGTCAGTACTTC. It translates to CASSQDQQGLLRQYF. The chain couples TRBV14 to TRBJ2-7, with D possibly TRBD1 on 5 matching bases. In germline, CDR1 is SGHDN, CDR2 FVKESK. The length of the CDR3 is 15 residues. The V end lost 0 bases, the J end lost 10 bases, and 19 bases lay between the germline ends.

V gene TRBV20-1 combines with J gene TRBJ2-2, with D perhaps TRBD2 (6 bases). V lost 3 bases, J lost 4 bases, and 15 bases lay in between. Germline V CDR1 and CDR2: DFQATT, SNEGSKA (reference sequence). This CDR3 is 15 amino acids long. CDR3 coding DNA: TGCAGTGCTAGCGTCGGGAGTGGTGGCACCGGGGAGCTGTTTTTT. Its protein is CSASVGSGGTGELFF.

The sample holds many counts of this clonotype. This chain links TRBV12-3 or TRBV12-4 with TRBJ2-1, with 9 bases lining up with TRBD1. The CDR3 runs to 15 residues. V was pared by 3 bases and J by 3 bases, with 3 bases of the junction left unmatched. Written as DNA, the CDR3 is TGTGCCAGCAGTTTTAGACAGGGGGGCTACAATGAGCAGTTCTTC. It translates to CASSFRQGGYNEQFF.

The chain combines TRBV5-5 with TRBJ2-2; 9 bases are a match to TRBD1. V lost 5 bases and J lost 6; bases outside the gene matches: 5. The germline V gene encodes CDR1 SGHKS and CDR2 YYEKEE (reference sequence). The CDR3 length is 14 residues. The CDR3 loop is CASRRQGDAGELFF. The CDR3 DNA reads as TGTGCCAGCAGACGACAGGGGGACGCCGGGGAGCTGTTTTTT.

This clonotype was seen more than once but under ten times. The chain employs TRBV19 and TRBJ2-5; possibly TRBD1 for D (7 bases). This CDR3 has 15 amino acids. The V gene's germline CDR1 is LNHDA and CDR2 SQIVND (reference sequence). The V end lost 11 bases, the J end lost 5 bases, and 24 bases lay between the germline ends. The CDR3 DNA reads as TGTGCCCCTCAATCCTCCGCGACAGGGAGGGAGACCCAGTACTTC. Translation gives CAPQSSATGRETQYF.

This chain links TRBV5-1 with TRBJ2-3; 15 bases map to TRBD2. The germline CDR1 and CDR2 sequences are SGHRS and YFSETQ. The CDR3 loop spans 16 amino acids. Trimming removed 4 bases from V and 4 bases from J; junction bases left unmatched: 4. The CDR3 DNA follows: TGCGCCAGCAGCCCCGGGACTAGCGGGGGGTCAGATACGCAGTATTTT. Protein sequence: CASSPGTSGGSDTQYF.

In its sample, this clonotype was seen a few times. CDR3 sequence (DNA): TGCGCCAGCAGCGACCGGGGGGCGAATTCACCCCTCCACTTT. Protein sequence: CASSDRGANSPLHF. V gene TRBV5-1 combines with J gene TRBJ1-6; weak D call: TRBD1 (6 bases). This CDR3 region has 14 residues. Trimming removed 4 bases at V and 7 bases at J, with 12 bases between. CDR1 and CDR2 from the germline V gene are SGHRS and YFSETQ.

A note on this clonotype: Here the CDR3 omits its conserved ending phenylalanine or tryptophan, so a read error is the likely source. This chain links TRBV27 with TRBJ2-1; 15 nucleotides agree with TRBD2. J lost 12 bases, V lost 2 bases, and 5 bases had no gene match. CDR1 and CDR2 from the germline V gene are MNHEY and SMNVEV (reference sequence). The CDR3 spans 15 residues. The DNA of the CDR3 is TGTGCCAGCAGTTTAACCGGGACTAGCGGGAGGCCGCAGTTCTTG. Its translation is CASSLTGTSGRPQFL.

The chain combines TRBV20-1 with TRBJ2-7, with D uncertain. V was clipped by 5 bases and J by 2 bases, with 10 bases between them. This CDR3 spans 12 amino acids. Germline CDR1 is DFQATT and CDR2 is SNEGSKA (reference sequence). CDR3 protein: CSAPDKTYEQYF. For the CDR3, the DNA is TGCAGTGCTCCCGACAAAACCTACGAGCAGTACTTC.

This clonotype was recorded at least ten times. The chain joins TRBV10-3 to TRBJ1-1; no reliable D call. The V end lost 8 bases, the J end lost 0 bases, and 10 bases lay between the germline ends. The CDR3 runs to 13 residues. The germline V gene encodes CDR1 ENHRY and CDR2 SYGVKD. The CDR3 spells CAIRAGMNTEAFF. For the CDR3, the DNA is TGTGCCATCCGGGCAGGCATGAACACTGAAGCTTTCTTT.

This clonotype was counted ten times or more. V and J are TRBV12-3 or TRBV12-4 and TRBJ2-1; no firm D call. CDR3 length: 15 residues. Trimming removed 0 bases at V and 9 bases at J, with 15 bases between. The CDR3 region is CASSLAGSRRGEQFF. In nucleotides, the CDR3 is TGTGCCAGCAGTTTAGCAGGTAGCCGGCGAGGTGAGCAGTTCTTC.